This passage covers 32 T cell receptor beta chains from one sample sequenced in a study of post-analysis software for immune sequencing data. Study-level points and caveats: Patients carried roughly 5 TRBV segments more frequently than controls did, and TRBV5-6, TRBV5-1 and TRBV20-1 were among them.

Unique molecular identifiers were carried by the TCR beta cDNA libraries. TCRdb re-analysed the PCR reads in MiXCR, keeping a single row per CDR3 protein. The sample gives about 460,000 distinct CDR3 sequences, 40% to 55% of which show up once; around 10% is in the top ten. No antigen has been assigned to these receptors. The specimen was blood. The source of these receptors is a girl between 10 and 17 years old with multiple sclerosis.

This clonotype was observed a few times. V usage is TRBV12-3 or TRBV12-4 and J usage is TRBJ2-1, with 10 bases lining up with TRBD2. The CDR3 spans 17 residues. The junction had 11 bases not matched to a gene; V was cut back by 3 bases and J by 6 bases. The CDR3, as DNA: TGTGCCAGCAGTTTTGGGCTAGCGGGAGTCCTCCTCAATGAGCAGTTCTTC. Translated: CASSFGLAGVLLNEQFF.

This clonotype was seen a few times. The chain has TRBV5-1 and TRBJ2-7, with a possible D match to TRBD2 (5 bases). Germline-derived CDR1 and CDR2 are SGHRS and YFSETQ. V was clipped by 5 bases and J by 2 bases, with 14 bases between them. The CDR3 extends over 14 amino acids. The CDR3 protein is CASRTERGTYEQYF. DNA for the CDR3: TGCGCCAGCAGGACGGAACGGGGAACCTACGAGCAGTACTTC. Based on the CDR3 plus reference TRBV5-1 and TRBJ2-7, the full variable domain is KAGVTQTPRYLIKTRGQQVTLSCSPISGHRSVSWYQQTPGQGLQFLFEYFSETQRNKGNFPGRFSGRQFSNSRSEMNVSTLELGDSALYLCASRTERGTYEQYFGPGTRLTVT.

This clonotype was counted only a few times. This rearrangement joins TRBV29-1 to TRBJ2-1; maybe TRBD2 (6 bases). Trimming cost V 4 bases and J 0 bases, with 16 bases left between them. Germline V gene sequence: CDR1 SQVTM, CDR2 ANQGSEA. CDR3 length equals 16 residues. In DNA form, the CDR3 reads TGCAGCGTTGTCCCCGGGGGTGCTGGCTCCTACAATGAGCAGTTCTTC. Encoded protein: CSVVPGGAGSYNEQFF.

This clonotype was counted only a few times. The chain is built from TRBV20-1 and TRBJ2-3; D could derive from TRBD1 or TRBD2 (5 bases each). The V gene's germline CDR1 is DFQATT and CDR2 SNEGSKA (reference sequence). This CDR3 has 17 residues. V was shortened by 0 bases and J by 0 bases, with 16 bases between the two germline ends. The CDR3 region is CSARDLGDVPSTDTQYF. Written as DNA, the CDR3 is TGCAGTGCTAGAGATCTCGGGGACGTTCCTAGCACAGATACGCAGTATTTT.

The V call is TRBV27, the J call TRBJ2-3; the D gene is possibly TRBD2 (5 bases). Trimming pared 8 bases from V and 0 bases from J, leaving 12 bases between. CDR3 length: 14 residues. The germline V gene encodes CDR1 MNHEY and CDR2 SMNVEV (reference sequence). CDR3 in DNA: TGTGCCAGCCGCCTTACGGGGAGCACAGATACGCAGTATTTT. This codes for CASRLTGSTDTQYF.

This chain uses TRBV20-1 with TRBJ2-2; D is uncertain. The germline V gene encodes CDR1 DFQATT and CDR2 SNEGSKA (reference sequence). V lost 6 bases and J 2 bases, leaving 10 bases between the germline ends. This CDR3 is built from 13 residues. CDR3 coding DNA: TGCAGTGCAGACGACAAAAACACCGGGGAGCTGTTTTTT. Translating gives CSADDKNTGELFF.

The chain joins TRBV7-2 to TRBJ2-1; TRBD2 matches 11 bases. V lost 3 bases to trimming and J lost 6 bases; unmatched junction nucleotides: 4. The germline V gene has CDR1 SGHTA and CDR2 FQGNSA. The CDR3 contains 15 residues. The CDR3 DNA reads TGTGCCAGCAGCTTTACCGGGACTAGCGGCAATGAGCAGTTCTTC. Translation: CASSFTGTSGNEQFF.

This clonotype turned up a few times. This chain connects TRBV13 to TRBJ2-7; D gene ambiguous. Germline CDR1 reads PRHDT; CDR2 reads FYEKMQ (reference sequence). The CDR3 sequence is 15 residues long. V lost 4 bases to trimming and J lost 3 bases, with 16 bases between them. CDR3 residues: CASSSSETDGYEQYF. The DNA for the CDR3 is TGTGCCAGCAGCTCCTCGGAAACAGACGGCTACGAGCAGTACTTC.

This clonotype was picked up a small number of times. Here the CDR3 DNA reads TGTGCCAGCAGCACACAGGTGAAGGTAGATACGCAGTATTTT. Encoded protein: CASSTQVKVDTQYF. The chain joins TRBV7-9 to TRBJ2-3; TRBD1 is a possible D gene (5 bases). Germline V lookup: CDR1 SEHNR, CDR2 FQNEAQ (reference sequence). The V gene lost 5 bases and the J gene lost 5 bases, with 14 bases spanning the gap. This CDR3 contains 14 residues.

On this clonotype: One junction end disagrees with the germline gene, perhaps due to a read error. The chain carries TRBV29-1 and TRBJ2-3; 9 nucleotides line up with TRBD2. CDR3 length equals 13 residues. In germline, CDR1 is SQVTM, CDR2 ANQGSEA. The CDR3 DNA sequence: TGCAGCGTTGAACTAGCGGGATCGGATACGCGGTATTTT. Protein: CSVELAGSDTRYF.

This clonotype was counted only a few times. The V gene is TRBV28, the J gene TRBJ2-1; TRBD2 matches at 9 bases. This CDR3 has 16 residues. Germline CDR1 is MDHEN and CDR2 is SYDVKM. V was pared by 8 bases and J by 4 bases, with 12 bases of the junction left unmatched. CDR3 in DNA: TGTGCCAGCTACTGGGCCGGCGCGGGAGGGTACAATGAGCAGTTCTTC. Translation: CASYWAGAGGYNEQFF.

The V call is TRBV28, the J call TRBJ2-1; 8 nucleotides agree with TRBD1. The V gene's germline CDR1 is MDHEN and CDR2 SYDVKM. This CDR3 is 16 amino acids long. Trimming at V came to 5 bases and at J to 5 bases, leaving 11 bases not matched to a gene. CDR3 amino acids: CASSTQGVLQDNEQFF. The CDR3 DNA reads TGTGCCAGCAGTACACAGGGGGTACTTCAAGACAATGAGCAGTTCTTC.

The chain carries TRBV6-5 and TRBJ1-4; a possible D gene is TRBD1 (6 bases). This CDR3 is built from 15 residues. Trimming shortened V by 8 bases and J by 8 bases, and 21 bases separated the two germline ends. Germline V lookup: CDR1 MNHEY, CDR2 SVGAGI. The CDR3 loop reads CASCSLGTRKEKLFF. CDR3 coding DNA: TGTGCCAGCTGCTCCCTAGGGACACGAAAGGAAAAACTGTTTTTT.

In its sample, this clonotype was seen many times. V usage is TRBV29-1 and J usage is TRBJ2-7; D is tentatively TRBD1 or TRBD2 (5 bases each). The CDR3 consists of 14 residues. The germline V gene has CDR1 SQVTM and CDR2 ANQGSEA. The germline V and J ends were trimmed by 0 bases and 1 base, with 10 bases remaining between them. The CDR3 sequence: CSVEDGTTSYEQYF. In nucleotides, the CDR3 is TGCAGCGTTGAAGACGGGACGACATCCTACGAGCAGTACTTC.

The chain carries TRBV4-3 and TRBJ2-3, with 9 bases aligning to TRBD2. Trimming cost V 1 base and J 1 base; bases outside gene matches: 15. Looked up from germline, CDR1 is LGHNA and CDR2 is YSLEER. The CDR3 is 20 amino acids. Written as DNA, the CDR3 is TGCGCCAGCAGCCAAGTACTGTTCTGGGGGAGGACTAGCGGCACAGATACGCAGTATTTT. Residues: CASSQVLFWGRTSGTDTQYF.

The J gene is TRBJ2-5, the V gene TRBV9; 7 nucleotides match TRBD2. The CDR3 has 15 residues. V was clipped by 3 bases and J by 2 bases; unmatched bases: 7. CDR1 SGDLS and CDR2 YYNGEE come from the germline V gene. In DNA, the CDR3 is TGTGCCAGCAGCGGCCGGGCTAGCGGACAAGAGACCCAGTACTTC. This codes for CASSGRASGQETQYF.

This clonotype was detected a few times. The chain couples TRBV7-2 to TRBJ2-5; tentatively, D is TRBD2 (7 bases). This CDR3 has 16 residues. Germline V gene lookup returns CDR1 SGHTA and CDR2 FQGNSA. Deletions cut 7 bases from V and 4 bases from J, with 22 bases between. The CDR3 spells CASKRDTAGVLETQYF. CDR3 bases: TGTGCCAGCAAAAGGGACACGGCGGGAGTTTTAGAGACCCAGTACTTC.

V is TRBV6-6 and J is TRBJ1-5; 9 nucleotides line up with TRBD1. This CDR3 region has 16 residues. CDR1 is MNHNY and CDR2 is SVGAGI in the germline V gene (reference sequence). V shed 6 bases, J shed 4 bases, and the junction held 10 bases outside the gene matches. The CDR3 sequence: CASRPTGGDGNQPQHF. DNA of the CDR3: TGTGCCAGCAGGCCTACAGGGGGCGATGGGAATCAGCCCCAGCATTTT.

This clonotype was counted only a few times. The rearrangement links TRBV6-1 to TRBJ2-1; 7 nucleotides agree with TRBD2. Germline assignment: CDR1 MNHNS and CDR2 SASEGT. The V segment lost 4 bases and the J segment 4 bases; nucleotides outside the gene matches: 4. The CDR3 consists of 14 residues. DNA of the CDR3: TGTGCCAGCAGTGTACTAGCGACTTACAATGAGCAGTTCTTC. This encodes CASSVLATYNEQFF.

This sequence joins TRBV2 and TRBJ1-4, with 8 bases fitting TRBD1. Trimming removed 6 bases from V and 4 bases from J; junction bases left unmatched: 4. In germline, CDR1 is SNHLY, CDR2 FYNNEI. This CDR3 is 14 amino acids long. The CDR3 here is CASRQQGVNEKLFF. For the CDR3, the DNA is TGTGCCAGCAGGCAACAGGGGGTTAATGAAAAACTGTTTTTT.

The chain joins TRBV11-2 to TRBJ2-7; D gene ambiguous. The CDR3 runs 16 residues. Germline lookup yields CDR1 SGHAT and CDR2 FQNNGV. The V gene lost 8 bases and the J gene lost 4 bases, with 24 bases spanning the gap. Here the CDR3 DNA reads TGTGCCAGCCCTTTCCCAACAGCCCGACGTTGTTACGAGCAGTACTTC. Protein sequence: CASPFPTARRCYEQYF.

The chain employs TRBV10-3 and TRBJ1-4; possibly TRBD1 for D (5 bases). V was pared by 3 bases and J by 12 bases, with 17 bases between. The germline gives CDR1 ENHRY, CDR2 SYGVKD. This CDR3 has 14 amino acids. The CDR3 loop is CAISDGARGEELFF. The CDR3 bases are TGTGCCATCAGTGACGGGGCGCGAGGAGAAGAACTGTTTTTT.

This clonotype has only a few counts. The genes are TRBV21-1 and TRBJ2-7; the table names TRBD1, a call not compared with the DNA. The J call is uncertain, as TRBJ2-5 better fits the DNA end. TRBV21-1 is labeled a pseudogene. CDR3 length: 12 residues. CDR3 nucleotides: TGTGCCCCCCCGGGTAGAAAAGAGACCCAGTACTTC. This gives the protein CAPPGRKETQYF.

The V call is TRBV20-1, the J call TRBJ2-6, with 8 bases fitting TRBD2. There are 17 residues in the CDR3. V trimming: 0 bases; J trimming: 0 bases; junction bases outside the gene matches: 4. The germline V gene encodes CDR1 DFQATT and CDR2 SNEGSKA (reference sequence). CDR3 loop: CSARDAGRDSGANVLTF. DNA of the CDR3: TGCAGTGCTAGAGATGCCGGGAGGGACTCTGGGGCCAACGTCCTGACTTTC.

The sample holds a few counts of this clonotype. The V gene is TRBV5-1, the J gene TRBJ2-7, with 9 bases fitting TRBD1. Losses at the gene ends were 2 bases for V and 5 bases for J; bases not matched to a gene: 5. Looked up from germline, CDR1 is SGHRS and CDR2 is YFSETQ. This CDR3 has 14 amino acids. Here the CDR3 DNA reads TGCGCCAGCAGCTTTGGGGACAGGGTCCACGAGCAGTACTTC. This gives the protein CASSFGDRVHEQYF.

CDR3 sequence reads: CASSLGARIGGYNEQFF. CDR3 nucleotides: TGCGCCAGCAGCTTGGGGGCTAGAATAGGGGGTTACAATGAGCAGTTCTTC. V and J are TRBV5-1 and TRBJ2-1; D possibly corresponds to TRBD1 (6 bases). This CDR3 has 17 amino acids. V lost 0 bases to trimming and J lost 4 bases, with 17 bases between them. Germline CDR1 is SGHRS and CDR2 is YFSETQ.

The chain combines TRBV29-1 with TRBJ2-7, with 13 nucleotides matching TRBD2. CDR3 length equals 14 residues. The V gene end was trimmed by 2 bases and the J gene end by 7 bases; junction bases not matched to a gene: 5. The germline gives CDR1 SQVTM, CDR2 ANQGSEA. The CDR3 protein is CSVEKRLAGGEQYF. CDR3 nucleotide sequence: TGCAGCGTTGAAAAGAGACTAGCGGGAGGTGAGCAGTACTTC.

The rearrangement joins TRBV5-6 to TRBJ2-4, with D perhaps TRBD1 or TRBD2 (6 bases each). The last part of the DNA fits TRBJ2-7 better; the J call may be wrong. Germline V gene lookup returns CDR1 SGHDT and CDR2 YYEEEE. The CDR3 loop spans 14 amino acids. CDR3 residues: CASSPGAGAHEQYF. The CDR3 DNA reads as TGTGCCAGCAGCCCGGGGGCGGGCGCCCACGAGCAGTACTTC.

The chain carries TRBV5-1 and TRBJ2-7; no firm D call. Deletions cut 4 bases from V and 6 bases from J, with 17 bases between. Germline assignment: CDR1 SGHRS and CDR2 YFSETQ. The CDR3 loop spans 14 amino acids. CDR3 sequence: CASSQYAVSSEQYF. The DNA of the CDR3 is TGCGCCAGCAGCCAATACGCCGTGAGTAGCGAGCAGTACTTC. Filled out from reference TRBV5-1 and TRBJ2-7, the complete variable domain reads KAGVTQTPRYLIKTRGQQVTLSCSPISGHRSVSWYQQTPGQGLQFLFEYFSETQRNKGNFPGRFSGRQFSNSRSEMNVSTLELGDSALYLCASSQYAVSSEQYFGPGTRLTVT.

Here the CDR3 reads CASSPSGRKHEQYF. As DNA, the CDR3 is TGCGCCAGCAGCCCCAGCGGGAGAAAGCACGAGCAGTACTTC. The genes are TRBV5-1 and TRBJ2-7, with 8 bases fitting TRBD2. The CDR3 contains 14 residues. Unmatched junction bases numbered 8, after V lost 4 bases and J lost 5 bases. CDR1 is SGHRS and CDR2 is YFSETQ in the germline V gene.

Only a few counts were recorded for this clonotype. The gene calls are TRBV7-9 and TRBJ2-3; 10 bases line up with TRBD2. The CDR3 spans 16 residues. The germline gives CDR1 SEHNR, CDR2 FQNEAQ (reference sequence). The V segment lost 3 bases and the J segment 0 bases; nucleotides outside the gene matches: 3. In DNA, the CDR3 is TGTGCCAGCAGCTTCGTAGCGGGAGGAAGCACAGATACGCAGTATTTT. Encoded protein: CASSFVAGGSTDTQYF.

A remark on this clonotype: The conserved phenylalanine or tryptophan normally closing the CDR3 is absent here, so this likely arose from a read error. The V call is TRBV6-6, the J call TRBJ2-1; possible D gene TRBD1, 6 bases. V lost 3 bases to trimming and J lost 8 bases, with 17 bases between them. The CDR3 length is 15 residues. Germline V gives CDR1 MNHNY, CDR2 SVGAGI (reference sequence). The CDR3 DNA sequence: TGTGCCAGCAGTTATCAGGGGAGTCGGACCGATGAGCAGTTCTCC. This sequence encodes CASSYQGSRTDEQFS.